Listed below are T cell receptor beta chains from one sample, sequenced in a study of blood T cell repertoires in COVID-19. Sequencing was performed with immunoSEQ multiplex PCR; in TCRdb, only in-frame clones are kept and a portion is missing. Of a few hundred thousand clones in the sample, roughly 90% are singletons; the top ten hold 2.1%. Sample: peripheral blood. Receptors were obtained from a woman aged 55-69 years with COVID-19, enrolled during active disease. CDR3s include the opening cysteine and the closing phenylalanine or tryptophan. The D gene is left open where the match is weak. Not every row has a clone size; where given, it reads once, few, many or a size class.

d_gene	v_gene	abundance	j_gene	CDR3aa	CDR3nt
-	TRBV10-3	-	TRBJ1-4	CAISDQAGKLFF	TGTGCCATCAGTGATCAGGCGGGAAAACTGTTTTTT
-	TRBV10-3	-	TRBJ1-1	CAISVIGGTEAFF	TGTGCCATCAGTGTAATCGGGGGCACTGAAGCTTTCTTT
-	TRBV10-3	-	TRBJ1-6	CAISDGDSPLHF	TGTGCCATCAGTGATGGAGATTCACCCCTCCACTTT
TRBD1	TRBV18	-	TRBJ1-2	CASSPRQGENGYTF	TGTGCCAGCTCACCGAGACAGGGGGAAAATGGCTACACCTTC
-	TRBV5-1	-	TRBJ1-1	CASSPRTDPGFAEAFF	TGCGCCAGCAGCCCCCGGACAGATCCCGGTTTCGCTGAAGCTTTCTTT
-	TRBV27	-	TRBJ1-1	CASSSVGLAPEAFF	TGTGCCAGCAGTTCTGTGGGGCTGGCCCCTGAAGCTTTCTTT
TRBD1	TRBV19	-	TRBJ1-4	CASSEQGAPNEKLFF	TGTGCCAGTAGTGAACAGGGGGCTCCTAATGAAAAACTGTTTTTT
TRBD2	TRBV6-2/TRBV6-3	-	TRBJ2-3	CASSYLAGVTDTQYF	TGTGCCAGCAGTTATCTAGCGGGGGTCACAGATACGCAGTATTTT
TRBD1	TRBV2	-	TRBJ1-1	CASSLQGLNTEAFF	TGTGCCAGCAGTCTACAGGGGTTGAACACTGAAGCTTTCTTT
-	TRBV24-1	-	TRBJ1-2	CATSDSRETGYTF	TGTGCCACCAGTGATTCCAGGGAAACGGGCTACACCTTC
-	TRBV5-5	-	TRBJ1-5	CASSQGGSNQPQHF	TGTGCCAGCAGCCAAGGGGGTAGCAATCAGCCCCAGCATTTT
-	TRBV6-5	-	TRBJ1-4	CASRVPENEKLFF	TGTGCCAGCAGGGTCCCGGAGAATGAAAAACTGTTTTTT
-	TRBV3-1/TRBV3-2	-	TRBJ2-5	CASSRGQQETQYF	TGTGCCAGCAGCCGAGGGCAGCAAGAGACCCAGTACTTC
TRBD2	TRBV19	-	TRBJ2-1	CASSIDGVSGGYNEQFF	TGTGCCAGTAGTATAGATGGCGTCAGCGGGGGGTACAATGAGCAGTTCTTC
-	TRBV6-6	-	TRBJ1-2	CASSYVRGYYGYTF	TGTGCCAGCAGTTACGTCAGGGGCTACTATGGCTACACCTTC
-	TRBV3-1/TRBV3-2	-	TRBJ1-1	CASSQVFTSGTEAFF	TGTGCCAGCAGCCAAGTTTTTACGTCCGGGACTGAAGCTTTCTTT
TRBD1	TRBV7-9	-	TRBJ2-5	CASSFATGSVETQYF	TGTGCCAGCAGCTTCGCGACAGGGTCTGTAGAGACCCAGTACTTC
-	TRBV6-2/TRBV6-3	once	TRBJ2-3	CASSYKRSGTDTQYF	TGTGCCAGCAGTTACAAGAGGTCGGGGACAGATACGCAGTATTTT
TRBD2	TRBV11-2	-	TRBJ2-4	CASSTASGGKNIQYF	TGTGCCAGCAGCACTGCTAGCGGGGGCAAAAACATTCAGTACTTC
TRBD1	TRBV9	once	TRBJ1-3	CASSPRTGTLSTIYF	TGTGCCAGCAGCCCCCGGACAGGGACACTCTCCACCATATATTTT
-	TRBV28	-	TRBJ1-2	CASSLSPQARFYGYTF	TGTGCCAGCAGTTTATCCCCCCAGGCCCGATTCTATGGCTACACCTTC
-	TRBV6-1	-	TRBJ1-2	CASSEYTVPYYGYTF	TGTGCCAGCAGTGAATATACGGTCCCGTACTATGGCTACACCTTC
-	TRBV14	-	TRBJ1-6	CASSQSTGDSPLHF	TGTGCCAGCAGCCAATCTACAGGAGATTCACCCCTCCACTTT
-	TRBV3-1/TRBV3-2	-	TRBJ1-6	CASSLGAIPDHSPLHF	TGTGCCAGCAGCCTTGGGGCAATCCCAGATCATTCACCCCTCCACTTT
TRBD1	TRBV4-1	once	TRBJ1-2	CASSQAPGQNFYGYTF	TGCGCCAGCAGCCAAGCCCCGGGACAGAACTTCTATGGCTACACCTTC
-	TRBV6-1	-	TRBJ2-6	CASSEFGDGSAGANVLTF	TGTGCCAGCAGTGAATTCGGGGATGGGAGTGCTGGGGCCAACGTCCTGACTTTC
-	TRBV29-1	-	TRBJ1-1	CSVKQGNTEAFF	TGCAGCGTGAAACAGGGAAACACTGAAGCTTTCTTT
-	TRBV19	-	TRBJ1-3	CASRDTGTHGNTIYF	TGTGCCAGTAGGGATACCGGGACACATGGAAACACCATATATTTT
-	TRBV4-1	-	TRBJ1-5	CASSQWVGDGNQPQHF	TGCGCCAGCAGCCAATGGGTCGGGGATGGCAATCAGCCCCAGCATTTT
TRBD2	TRBV11-2	-	TRBJ2-5	CASSLGTSGGETQYF	TGTGCCAGCAGCTTAGGGACTAGCGGGGGAGAGACCCAGTACTTC
-	TRBV11-2	few	TRBJ1-1	CASSYLPRYMNTEAFF	TGTGCCAGCAGCTACCTACCCAGGTACATGAACACTGAAGCTTTCTTT
TRBD1	TRBV7-2	-	TRBJ1-6	CASSGPGQKFNSPLHF	TGTGCCAGCAGCGGACCGGGACAGAAATTCAATTCACCCCTCCACTTT
-	TRBV11-2	-	TRBJ2-7	CASSFFQGVYEQYF	TGTGCCAGCAGCTTCTTTCAGGGCGTCTACGAGCAGTACTTC
-	TRBV12-5	-	TRBJ1-2	CASGFGGAYGYTF	TGTGCTAGTGGTTTTGGAGGGGCCTATGGCTACACCTTC
-	TRBV7-9	few	TRBJ1-5	CASSFLENQPQHF	TGTGCCAGCAGCTTCCTAGAAAATCAGCCCCAGCATTTT
-	TRBV20-1	-	TRBJ2-3	CSAVPVDTQYF	TGCAGTGCTGTACCGGTAGATACGCAGTATTTT
-	TRBV9	once	TRBJ2-1	CASSDQNEQFF	TGTGCCAGCAGCGACCAGAATGAGCAGTTCTTC
-	TRBV11-2	-	TRBJ1-2	CAGGGYYGYTF	TGTGCGGGCGGGGGATACTATGGCTACACCTTC
-	TRBV19	-	TRBJ1-1	CASSIPGGLPTEAFF	TGTGCCAGTAGTATCCCGGGAGGGTTACCTACTGAAGCTTTCTTT
TRBD1	TRBV28	-	TRBJ1-2	CASTTGADYGYTF	TGTGCCAGCACGACAGGGGCTGACTATGGCTACACCTTC
-	TRBV11-2	-	TRBJ2-7	CASSFGLADSSYEQYF	TGTGCCAGCAGCTTCGGCCTAGCGGACAGCTCCTACGAGCAGTACTTC
-	TRBV4-2	-	TRBJ1-5	CASSQEYNQPQHF	TGTGCCAGCAGCCAAGAATACAATCAGCCCCAGCATTTT
-	TRBV5-6	-	TRBJ1-6	CASSSSLGSSPLHF	TGTGCCAGCAGTTCCAGCCTAGGGAGTTCACCCCTCCACTTT
-	TRBV18	-	TRBJ1-1	CASSPQGGPEAFF	TGTGCCAGCTCACCACAGGGAGGACCTGAAGCTTTCTTT
TRBD2	TRBV7-8	-	TRBJ2-5	CASSLTGRTGGETQYF	TGTGCCAGCAGCTTAACGGGCCGAACGGGGGGGGAGACCCAGTACTTC
-	TRBV5-4	-	TRBJ2-7	CASSPDLRASYEQYF	TGTGCCAGCAGCCCTGATCTCAGGGCCTCCTACGAGCAGTACTTC
TRBD2	TRBV5-1	-	TRBJ2-1	CASSPPREGTSFEQFF	TGCGCCAGCAGCCCCCCGAGGGAGGGGACTAGCTTTGAGCAGTTCTTC
-	TRBV2	-	TRBJ1-6	CASSVGSDHRISPLHF	TGTGCCAGCAGTGTCGGGTCAGACCACCGAATTTCACCCCTCCACTTT
TRBD2	TRBV9	-	TRBJ2-1	CASSVALAGGGAEQFF	TGTGCCAGCAGCGTAGCCCTAGCGGGGGGTGGGGCTGAGCAGTTCTTC